This record covers a single T cell receptor beta chain. It lacks a known antigen. Base qualities are missing; no much larger clone stands one base away. The CDR3 regions of human TCRbeta chains were analyzed by immunosequencing. From the authors' description of their analysis: Repertoire TCRs were checked for matches against a reference library of SARS-CoV-2-specific TCRs that had been generated using the MIRA antigen-specificity platform. Breadth was defined as the fraction of unique TCRs that were SARS-CoV-2-associated, and depth was defined as the fraction of total T cells that were SARS-CoV-2-associated. Each spike-specific TCR was assigned to its reactive spike region and to a CD4 or CD8 class using the MIRA data. Log10-transformed breadth and depth values were compared by one-way ANOVA with Sidak's multiple comparisons tests. TCRdb mirrors the immuneACCESS table, restricted to in-frame sequences. Some clones are absent from its copies; in checked studies, under half trace to an unresolved V gene, and the reason for the others is unknown. V and J calls and clone size are given by that table; D and trimming were obtained from the DNA. The sample table lists about 150,000 clones, around 90% of them with a count of one. Clones ranked in the top ten supply roughly 5% of the sample.

This sample is drawn from a study of T cell responses to AZD1222 COVID-19 vaccine (dated by TCRdb to the early 2020s). Regarding the research as a whole: AZD1222 recipients with second doses at about 4 weeks or about 12 weeks were pooled, because spike-specific TCR depth and breadth did not differ between schedules. TCR sequencing was performed for 230 to 250 trial participants, of whom around 200 were given two doses of AZD1222 and some 25 were given two doses of MenACWY control vaccine. Trial participants were enrolled by age into 18-55, 56-69 and 70-plus year subgroups, with around 150, 28 and 57 TCR-sequenced participants respectively.

Study-wide findings and limitations: After two AZD1222 doses, both the breadth and the depth of spike-specific TCRs were significantly higher than at day 0 and than in MenACWY recipients. Because no samples from the day 14 peak response were available, repertoires could be characterized only after the peak T cell response. Reportedly, almost half of the unique spike-specific TCRs recognized epitopes lying outside the regions that are mutated in the B.1.351 and B.1.1.7 variants. Vaccine-associated CD4 TCRs spanned the whole spike protein, with dominant responses in regions 160-218 and 743-854. Participants were mostly white British and included more females than males, and it was suggested by the authors that clonal diversity may have been underestimated. In the small 56-69-year group, the increase in depth fell short of significance, most likely because of low power. Conclusions about previously exposed vaccinees are limited, since just a handful of AZD1222 recipients were seropositive for SARS-CoV-2 at baseline.

The time point tag for this specimen amounts to: baseline before first vaccination. Samples from vaccinated people were obtained from the UK trials COV001 and COV002, which included a single-blind randomized controlled phase 2/3 trial of AZD1222 (ChAdOx1 nCoV-19) in healthy adults. For TCRbeta chain sequencing, PBMC samples from trial participants were taken at day 0 and at day 28 after the second dose. The specimen was peripheral blood, collected on day 0 of AZD1222 vaccination. The source is an adult in good health.

The DNA sequence is as follows: TGTGCCAGCAGCTTATCTACAGGGGTTAACACTGAAGCTTTCTTT. It translates to CASSLSTGVNTEAFF. The chain uses TRBV7-8 and TRBJ1-1; a stretch of 7 junction bases matches TRBD1. Including cysteine and phenylalanine, the CDR3 has 15 amino acids. Only the CDR3 DNA stays, 45 bases, in frame from base 1. CDR1 SGHVS and CDR2 FQNEAQ were looked up in the germline V gene. V is cut back by 2 bases and J by 2 bases, with 5 bases in the junction unmatched.